A single sample is the source of the 2 T cell receptor beta chains below, sequenced in a study of T cells in localized non-small cell lung cancer. Here immunoSEQ multiplex PCR was the method, and the copy in TCRdb shows in-frame clones only, minus some. Of about 59,000 clones in the sample, around nine tenths were seen once. The sequencing here drew on peripheral blood, taken before any cancer treatment. All receptors derive from a man aged 40-75 years with stage I squamous cell lung carcinoma.

The rearrangement links TRBV6-1 to TRBJ1-2, with D hard to call. V was trimmed by 5 bases and J by 0 bases, leaving 7 bases between them. The CDR3 extends over 13 amino acids. Germline CDR1 and CDR2: MNHNS and SASEGT. The CDR3 loop is CASSPGSNYGYTF. DNA for the CDR3: TGTGCCAGCAGTCCGGGATCTAACTATGGCTACACCTTC.

The rearrangement links TRBV28 to TRBJ1-2; 8 positions match TRBD1. CDR3 length: 15 residues. V dropped 5 bases and J dropped 2; count of bases not matched to a gene: 7. Germline lookup yields CDR1 MDHEN and CDR2 SYDVKM. The CDR3 DNA reads TGTGCCAGCAGTCCTACCGGGACAGGCAACTATGGCTACACCTTC. It yields the protein CASSPTGTGNYGYTF.